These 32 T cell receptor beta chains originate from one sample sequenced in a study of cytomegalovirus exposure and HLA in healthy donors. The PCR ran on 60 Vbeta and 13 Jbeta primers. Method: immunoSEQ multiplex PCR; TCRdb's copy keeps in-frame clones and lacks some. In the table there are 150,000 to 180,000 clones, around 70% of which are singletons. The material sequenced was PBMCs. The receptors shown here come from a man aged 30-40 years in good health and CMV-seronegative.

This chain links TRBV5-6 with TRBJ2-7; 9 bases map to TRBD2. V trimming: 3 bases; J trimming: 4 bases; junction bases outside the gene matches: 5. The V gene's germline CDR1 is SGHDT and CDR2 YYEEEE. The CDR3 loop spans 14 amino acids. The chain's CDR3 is CASSWGSGGYEQYF. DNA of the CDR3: TGTGCCAGCAGCTGGGGTAGCGGGGGTTACGAGCAGTACTTC.

The CDR3 loop reads CASSSRQVREKLFF. DNA for the CDR3: TGTGCCAGCAGTTCACGACAGGTTCGCGAAAAACTGTTTTTT. The V call is TRBV28, the J call TRBJ1-4, with TRBD1 as a possible D gene (6 bases). CDR3 length: 14 amino acids. V gave up 4 bases and J gave up 8 bases, with 14 bases separating them. CDR1 is MDHEN and CDR2 is SYDVKM in the germline V gene.

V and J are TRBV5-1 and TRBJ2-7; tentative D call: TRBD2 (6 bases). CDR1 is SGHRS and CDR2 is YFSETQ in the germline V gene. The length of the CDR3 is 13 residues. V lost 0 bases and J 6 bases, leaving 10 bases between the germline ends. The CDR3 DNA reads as TGCGCCAGCAGCTTGGTGGGGGGAGGCGAGCAGTACTTC. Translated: CASSLVGGGEQYF.

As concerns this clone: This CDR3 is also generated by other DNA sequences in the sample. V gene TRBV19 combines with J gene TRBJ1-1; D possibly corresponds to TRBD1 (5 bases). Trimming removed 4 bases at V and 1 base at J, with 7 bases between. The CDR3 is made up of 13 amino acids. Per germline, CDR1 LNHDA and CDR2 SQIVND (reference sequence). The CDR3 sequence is CASSTQGNTEAFF. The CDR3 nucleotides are TGTGCCAGTAGTACGCAGGGGAACACTGAAGCTTTCTTT.

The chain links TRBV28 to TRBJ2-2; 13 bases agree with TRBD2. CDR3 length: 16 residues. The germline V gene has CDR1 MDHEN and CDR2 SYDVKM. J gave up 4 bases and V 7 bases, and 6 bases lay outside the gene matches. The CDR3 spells CASTPGTSGATGELFF. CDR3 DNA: TGTGCCAGCACCCCCGGGACTAGCGGGGCCACCGGGGAGCTGTTTTTT.

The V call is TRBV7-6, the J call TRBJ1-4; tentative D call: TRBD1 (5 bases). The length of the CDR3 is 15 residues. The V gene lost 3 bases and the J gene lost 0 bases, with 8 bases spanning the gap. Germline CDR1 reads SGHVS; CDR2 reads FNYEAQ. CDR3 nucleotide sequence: TGTGCCAGCAGCTTGGGGCCCACAACTAATGAAAAACTGTTTTTT. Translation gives CASSLGPTTNEKLFF.

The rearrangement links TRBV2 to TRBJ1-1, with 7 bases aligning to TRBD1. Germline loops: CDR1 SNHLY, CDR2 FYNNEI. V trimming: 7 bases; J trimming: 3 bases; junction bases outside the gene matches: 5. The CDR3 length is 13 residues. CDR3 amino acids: CASTSRGDTEAFF. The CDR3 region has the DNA TGTGCCAGCACCTCCAGGGGGGACACTGAAGCTTTCTTT.

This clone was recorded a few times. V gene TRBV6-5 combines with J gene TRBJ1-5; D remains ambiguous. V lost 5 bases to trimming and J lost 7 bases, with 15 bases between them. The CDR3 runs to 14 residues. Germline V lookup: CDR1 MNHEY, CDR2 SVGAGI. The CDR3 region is CASSEEVDGQPQHF. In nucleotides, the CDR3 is TGTGCCAGCAGTGAAGAGGTCGATGGGCAGCCCCAGCATTTT.

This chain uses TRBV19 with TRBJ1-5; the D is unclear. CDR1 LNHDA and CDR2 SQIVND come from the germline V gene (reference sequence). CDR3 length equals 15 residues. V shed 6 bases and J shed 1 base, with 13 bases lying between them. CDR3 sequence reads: CASSAALYSNQPQHF. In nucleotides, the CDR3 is TGTGCCAGTAGCGCAGCGCTTTACAGCAATCAGCCCCAGCATTTT.

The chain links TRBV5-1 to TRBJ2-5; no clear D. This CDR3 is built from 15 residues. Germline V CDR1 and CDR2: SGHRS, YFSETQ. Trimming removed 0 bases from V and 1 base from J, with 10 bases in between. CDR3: CASSLDRRIQETQYF. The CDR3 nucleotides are TGCGCCAGCAGCTTGGACAGACGGATCCAAGAGACCCAGTACTTC.

CDR3 loop: CASSVGLAGGIGELFF. The CDR3 DNA reads as TGTGCCAGCAGCGTAGGGCTAGCGGGGGGCATCGGGGAGCTGTTTTTT. J is TRBJ2-2 and V is TRBV9; 11 positions agree with TRBD2. CDR3 length: 16 amino acids. CDR1 is SGDLS and CDR2 is YYNGEE in the germline V gene. J was trimmed by 7 bases and V by 0 bases; bases with no gene match: 5. The whole variable domain, remainder taken from reference TRBV9 and TRBJ2-2, is DSGVTQTPKHLITATGQRVTLRCSPRSGDLSVYWYQQSLDQGLQFLIQYYNGEERAKGNILERFSAQQFPDLHSELNLSSLELGDSALYFCASSVGLAGGIGELFFGEGSRLTVL.

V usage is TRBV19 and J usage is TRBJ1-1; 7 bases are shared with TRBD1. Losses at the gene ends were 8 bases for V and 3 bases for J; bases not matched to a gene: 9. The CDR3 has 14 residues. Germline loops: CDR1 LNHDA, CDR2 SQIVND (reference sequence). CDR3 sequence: CASRETGRYTEAFF. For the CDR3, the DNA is TGTGCCAGTCGAGAGACAGGGAGGTACACTGAAGCTTTCTTT.

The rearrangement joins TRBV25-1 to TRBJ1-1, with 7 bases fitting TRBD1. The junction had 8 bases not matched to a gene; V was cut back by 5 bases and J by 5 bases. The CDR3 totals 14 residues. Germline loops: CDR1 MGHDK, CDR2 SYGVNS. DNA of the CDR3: TGTGCCAGCAGTTTGACAGGGTACAGGACTGAAGCTTTCTTT. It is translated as CASSLTGYRTEAFF. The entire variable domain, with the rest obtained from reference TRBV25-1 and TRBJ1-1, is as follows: EADIYQTPRYLVIGTGKKITLECSQTMGHDKMYWYQQDPGMELHLIHYSYGVNSTEKGDLSSESTVSRIRTEHFPLTLESARPSHTSQYLCASSLTGYRTEAFFGQGTRLTVV.

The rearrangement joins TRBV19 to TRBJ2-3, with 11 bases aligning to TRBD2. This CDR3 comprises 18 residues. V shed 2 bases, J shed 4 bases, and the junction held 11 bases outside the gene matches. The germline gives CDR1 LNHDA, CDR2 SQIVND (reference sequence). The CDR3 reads CASSIPLSGGARADTQYF. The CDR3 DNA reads TGTGCCAGTAGTATACCCCTTAGCGGGGGGGCCAGGGCAGATACGCAGTATTTT.

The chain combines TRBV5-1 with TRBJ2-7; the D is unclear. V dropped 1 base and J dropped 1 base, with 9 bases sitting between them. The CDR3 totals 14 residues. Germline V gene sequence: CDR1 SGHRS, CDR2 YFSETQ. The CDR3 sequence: CASSLNSFSYEQYF. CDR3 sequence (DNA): TGCGCCAGCAGCTTGAACAGCTTTTCCTACGAGCAGTACTTC.

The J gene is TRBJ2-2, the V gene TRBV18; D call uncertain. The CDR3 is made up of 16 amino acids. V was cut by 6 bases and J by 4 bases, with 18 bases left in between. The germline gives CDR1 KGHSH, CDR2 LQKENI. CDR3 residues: CASSPPGPRSTGELFF. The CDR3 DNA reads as TGTGCCAGCTCCCCCCCGGGTCCCCGATCCACCGGGGAGCTGTTTTTT.

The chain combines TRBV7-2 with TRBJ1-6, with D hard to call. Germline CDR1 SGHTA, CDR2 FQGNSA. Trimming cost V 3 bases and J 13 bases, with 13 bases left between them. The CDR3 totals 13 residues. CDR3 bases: TGTGCCAGCAGCTTTAAAGAGCGAGATCCCCTCCACTTT. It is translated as CASSFKERDPLHF. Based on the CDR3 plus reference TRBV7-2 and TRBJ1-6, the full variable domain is GAGVSQSPSNKVTEKGKDVELRCDPISGHTALYWYRQSLGQGLEFLIYFQGNSAPDKSGLPSDRFSAERTGGSVSTLTIQRTQQEDSAVYLCASSFKERDPLHFGNGTRLTVT.

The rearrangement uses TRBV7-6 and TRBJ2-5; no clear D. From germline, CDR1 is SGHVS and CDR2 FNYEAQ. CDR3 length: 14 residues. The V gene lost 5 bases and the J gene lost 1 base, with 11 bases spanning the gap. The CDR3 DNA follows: TGTGCCAGCAGCGAACCGACTGGCCAAGAGACCCAGTACTTC. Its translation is CASSEPTGQETQYF.

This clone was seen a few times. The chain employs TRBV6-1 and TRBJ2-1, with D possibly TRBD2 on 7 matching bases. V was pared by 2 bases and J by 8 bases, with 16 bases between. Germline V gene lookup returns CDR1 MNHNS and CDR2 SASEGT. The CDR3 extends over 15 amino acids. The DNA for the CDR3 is TGTGCCAGCAGTGAAAACACGGGGGGCAGGGATGAGCAGTTCTTC. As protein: CASSENTGGRDEQFF.

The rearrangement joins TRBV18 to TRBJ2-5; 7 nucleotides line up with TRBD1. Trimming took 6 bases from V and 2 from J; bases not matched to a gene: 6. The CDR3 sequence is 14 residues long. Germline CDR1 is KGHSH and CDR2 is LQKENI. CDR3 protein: CASSPTGLQETQYF. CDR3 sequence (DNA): TGTGCCAGCTCTCCGACAGGGCTACAAGAGACCCAGTACTTC.

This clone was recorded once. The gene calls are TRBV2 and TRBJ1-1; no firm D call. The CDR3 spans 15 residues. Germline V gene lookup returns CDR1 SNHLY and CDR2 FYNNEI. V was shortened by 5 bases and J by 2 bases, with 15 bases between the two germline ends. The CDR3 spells CASSSLLGPNTEAFF. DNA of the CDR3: TGTGCCAGCAGTTCTTTACTAGGCCCCAACACTGAAGCTTTCTTT.

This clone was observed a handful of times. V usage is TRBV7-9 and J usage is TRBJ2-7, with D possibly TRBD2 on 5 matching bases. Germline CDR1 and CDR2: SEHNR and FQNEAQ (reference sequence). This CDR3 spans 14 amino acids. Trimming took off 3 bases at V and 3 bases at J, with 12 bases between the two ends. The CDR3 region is CASSFDSGNYEQYF. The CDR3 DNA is TGTGCCAGCAGCTTTGACTCCGGGAACTACGAGCAGTACTTC.

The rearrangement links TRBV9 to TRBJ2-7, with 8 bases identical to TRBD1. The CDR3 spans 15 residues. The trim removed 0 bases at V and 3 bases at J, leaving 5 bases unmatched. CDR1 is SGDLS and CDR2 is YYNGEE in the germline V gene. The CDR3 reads CASSVEDREGYEQYF. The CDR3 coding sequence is TGTGCCAGCAGCGTAGAGGACAGGGAAGGCTACGAGCAGTACTTC.

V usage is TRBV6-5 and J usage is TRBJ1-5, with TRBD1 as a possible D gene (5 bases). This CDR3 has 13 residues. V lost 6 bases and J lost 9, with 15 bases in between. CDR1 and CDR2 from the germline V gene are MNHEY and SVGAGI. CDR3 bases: TGTGCCAGCAGCCGGGGACGGGGGTGGCCCCAGCATTTT. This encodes CASSRGRGWPQHF.

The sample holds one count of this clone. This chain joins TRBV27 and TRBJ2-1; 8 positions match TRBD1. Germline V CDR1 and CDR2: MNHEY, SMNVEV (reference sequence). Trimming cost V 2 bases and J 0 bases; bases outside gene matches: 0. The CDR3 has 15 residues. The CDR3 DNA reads TGTGCCAGCAGTTTAGGGACAGGCTCCTACAATGAGCAGTTCTTC. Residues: CASSLGTGSYNEQFF.

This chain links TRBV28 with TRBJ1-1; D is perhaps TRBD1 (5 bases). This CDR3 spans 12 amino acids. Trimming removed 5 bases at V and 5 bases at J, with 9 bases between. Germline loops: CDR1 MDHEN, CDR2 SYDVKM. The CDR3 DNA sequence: TGTGCCAGCAGTAGGGGTAAGACTGAAGCTTTCTTT. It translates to CASSRGKTEAFF.

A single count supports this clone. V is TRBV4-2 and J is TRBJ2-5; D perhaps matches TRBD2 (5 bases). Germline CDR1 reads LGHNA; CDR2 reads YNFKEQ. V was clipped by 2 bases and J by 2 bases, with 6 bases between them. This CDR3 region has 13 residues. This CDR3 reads CASSQPGQETQYF. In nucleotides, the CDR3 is TGTGCCAGCAGCCAACCGGGACAAGAGACCCAGTACTTC.

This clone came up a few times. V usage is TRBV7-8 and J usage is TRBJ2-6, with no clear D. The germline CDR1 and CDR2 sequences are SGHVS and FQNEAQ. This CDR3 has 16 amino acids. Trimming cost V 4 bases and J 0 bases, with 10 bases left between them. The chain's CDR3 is CASSYRRSSGANVLTF. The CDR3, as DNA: TGTGCCAGCAGCTACAGACGGTCCTCTGGGGCCAACGTCCTGACTTTC.

CDR3 loop: CASTAQGGAYNEQFF. CDR3 DNA sequence: TGCGCCAGCACCGCACAAGGGGGGGCTTACAATGAGCAGTTCTTC. V usage is TRBV5-1 and J usage is TRBJ2-1; D perhaps matches TRBD2 (7 bases). V was cut by 6 bases and J by 4 bases, with 17 bases left in between. Germline CDR1 reads SGHRS; CDR2 reads YFSETQ. The CDR3 spans 15 residues. The variable domain in full, completed from reference TRBV5-1 and TRBJ2-1, reads KAGVTQTPRYLIKTRGQQVTLSCSPISGHRSVSWYQQTPGQGLQFLFEYFSETQRNKGNFPGRFSGRQFSNSRSEMNVSTLELGDSALYLCASTAQGGAYNEQFFGPGTRLTVL.

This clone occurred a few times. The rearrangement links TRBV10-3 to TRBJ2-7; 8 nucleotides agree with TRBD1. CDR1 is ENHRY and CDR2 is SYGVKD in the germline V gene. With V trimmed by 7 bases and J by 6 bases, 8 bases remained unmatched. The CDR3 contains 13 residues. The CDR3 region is CAITPDRASEQYF. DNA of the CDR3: TGTGCCATCACCCCGGACAGGGCGTCCGAGCAGTACTTC.

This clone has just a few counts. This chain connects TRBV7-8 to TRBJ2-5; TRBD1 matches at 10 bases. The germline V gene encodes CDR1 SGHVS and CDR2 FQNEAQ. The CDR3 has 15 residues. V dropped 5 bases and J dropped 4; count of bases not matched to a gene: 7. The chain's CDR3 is CASSPDRGRVETQYF. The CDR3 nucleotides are TGTGCCAGCAGCCCCGACAGGGGGCGAGTAGAGACCCAGTACTTC. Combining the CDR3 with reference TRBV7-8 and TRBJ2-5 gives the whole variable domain GAGVSQSPRYKVAKRGQDVALRCDPISGHVSLFWYQQALGQGPEFLTYFQNEAQLDKSGLPSDRFFAERPEGSVSTLKIQRTQQEDSAVYLCASSPDRGRVETQYFGPGTRLLVL.

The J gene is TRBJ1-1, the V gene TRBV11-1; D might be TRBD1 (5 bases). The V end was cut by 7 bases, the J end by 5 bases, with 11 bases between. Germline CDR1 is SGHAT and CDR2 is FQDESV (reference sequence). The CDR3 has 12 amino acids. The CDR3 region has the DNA TGTGCCAGCACCTCTGGGGGGACTGAAGCTTTCTTT. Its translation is CASTSGGTEAFF.